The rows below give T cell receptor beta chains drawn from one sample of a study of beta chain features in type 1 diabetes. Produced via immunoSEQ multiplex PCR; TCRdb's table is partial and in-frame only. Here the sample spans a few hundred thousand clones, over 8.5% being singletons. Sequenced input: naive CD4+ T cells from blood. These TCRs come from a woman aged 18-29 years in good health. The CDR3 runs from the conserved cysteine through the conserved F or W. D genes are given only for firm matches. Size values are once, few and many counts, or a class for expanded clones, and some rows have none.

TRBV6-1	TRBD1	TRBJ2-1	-	CASSGQGAGEQFF	TGTGCCAGCAGCGGACAGGGGGCAGGAGAGCAGTTCTTC
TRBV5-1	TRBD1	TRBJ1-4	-	CASSTDRVGEKLFF	TGCGCCAGCAGCACGGACAGGGTGGGTGAAAAACTGTTTTTT
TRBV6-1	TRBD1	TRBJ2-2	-	CANRGTNTGELFF	TGTGCCAACAGGGGCACGAACACCGGGGAGCTGTTTTTT
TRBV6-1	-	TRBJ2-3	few	CASSAVDTQYF	TGTGCCAGCAGTGCAGTTGATACGCAGTATTTT
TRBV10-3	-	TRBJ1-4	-	CAISSYRGQGEKLFF	TGTGCCATCAGTTCCTACAGAGGTCAGGGGGAAAAACTGTTTTTT
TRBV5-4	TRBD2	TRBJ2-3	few	CASSGTSGDTQYF	TGTGCCAGCAGCGGGACTAGCGGAGATACGCAGTATTTT
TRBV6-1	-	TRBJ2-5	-	CASRQGWEETQYF	TGTGCCAGCAGGCAGGGGTGGGAAGAGACCCAGTACTTC
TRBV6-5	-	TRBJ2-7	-	CASRTGQTYEQYF	TGTGCCAGCAGAACCGGACAGACCTACGAGCAGTACTTC
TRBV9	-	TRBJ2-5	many	CAGGQGDQYF	TGTGCCGGAGGGCAGGGGGACCAGTACTTC
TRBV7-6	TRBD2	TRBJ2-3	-	CASRASGIAFADTQYF	TGTGCCAGCAGGGCTAGCGGGATTGCATTTGCAGATACGCAGTATTTT
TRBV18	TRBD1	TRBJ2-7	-	CASSRGQGRTSYEQYF	TGTGCCAGCTCACGTGGACAGGGGAGAACCTCCTACGAGCAGTACTTC
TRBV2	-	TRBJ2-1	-	CASNQDRGEQFF	TGTGCCAGCAATCAGGATCGCGGGGAGCAGTTCTTC
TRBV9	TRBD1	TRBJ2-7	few	CASSVALRQGPLDEQYF	TGTGCCAGCAGCGTAGCTCTTAGACAGGGGCCTTTGGACGAGCAGTACTTC
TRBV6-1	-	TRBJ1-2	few	CASSSVAGVYGYTF	TGTGCCAGCAGTTCGGTGGCAGGGGTCTATGGCTACACCTTC
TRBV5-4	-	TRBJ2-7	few	CASRRWGQDRYEQYF	TGTGCCAGCAGGCGGTGGGGGCAGGATCGGTACGAGCAGTACTTC
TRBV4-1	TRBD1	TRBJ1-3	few	CASSQPTGAGNTIYF	TGCGCCAGCAGCCAGCCCACAGGGGCGGGAAACACCATATATTTT
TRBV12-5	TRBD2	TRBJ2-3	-	CASGLMGKLAGTDTQYF	TGTGCTAGTGGTTTGATGGGTAAGCTAGCGGGCACAGATACGCAGTATTTT
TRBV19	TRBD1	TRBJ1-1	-	CASRQGLNTEAFF	TGTGCCAGCAGACAGGGATTGAACACTGAAGCTTTCTTT
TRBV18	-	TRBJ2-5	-	CASSQAQQGTETQYF	TGTGCCAGCTCACAAGCACAACAGGGTACAGAGACCCAGTACTTC
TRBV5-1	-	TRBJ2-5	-	CASSLVGMSGQETQYF	TGCGCCAGCAGCTTGGTCGGGATGTCCGGACAAGAGACCCAGTACTTC
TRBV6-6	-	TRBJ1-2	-	CASSPQAGLGYTF	TGTGCCAGCAGCCCCCAGGCAGGGCTTGGCTACACCTTC
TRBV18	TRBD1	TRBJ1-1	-	CASSRDREQAFF	TGTGCCAGCTCAAGGGACAGGGAACAAGCTTTCTTT
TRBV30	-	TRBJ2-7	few	CAWSGEGEQYF	TGTGCCTGGAGTGGCGAGGGCGAGCAGTACTTC
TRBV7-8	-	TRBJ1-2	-	CASSSGGTLGSWGYTF	TGTGCCAGCAGCAGCGGCGGGACTTTAGGGTCTTGGGGCTACACCTTC
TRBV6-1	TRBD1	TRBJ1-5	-	CASGPGTGSQPQHF	TGTGCCAGCGGTCCCGGGACAGGGAGCCAGCCCCAGCATTTT
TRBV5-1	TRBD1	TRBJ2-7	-	CASSLLGTGAYEQYF	TGCGCCAGCAGCTTGTTGGGGACAGGGGCCTACGAGCAGTACTTC
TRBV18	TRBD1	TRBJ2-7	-	CASSPTGDEQYF	TGTGCCAGCTCACCGACAGGGGACGAGCAGTACTTC
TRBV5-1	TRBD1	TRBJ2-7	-	CASSPGGRDYEQYF	TGCGCCAGCAGCCCAGGGGGCAGGGACTACGAGCAGTACTTC
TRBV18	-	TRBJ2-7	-	CASSRAGTYEQYF	TGTGCCAGCTCACGGGCAGGAACCTACGAGCAGTACTTC
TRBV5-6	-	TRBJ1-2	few	CASSPRVVYTF	TGTGCCAGCAGCCCCCGGGTGGTCTACACCTTC
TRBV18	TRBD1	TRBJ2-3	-	CASSPGQGVTDTQYF	TGTGCCAGCTCACCGGGACAGGGGGTCACAGATACGCAGTATTTT
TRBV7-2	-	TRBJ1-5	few	CASSFGGNGNQPQHF	TGTGCCAGCAGCTTCGGCGGAAATGGCAATCAGCCCCAGCATTTT
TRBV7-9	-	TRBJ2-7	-	CASSLPGIPSYEQYF	TGTGCCAGCAGCTTACCAGGGATCCCCTCCTACGAGCAGTACTTC
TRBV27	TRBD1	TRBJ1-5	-	CASSLRGTGNSNQPQHF	TGTGCCAGCAGTTTACGGGGGACAGGGAATAGCAATCAGCCCCAGCATTTT
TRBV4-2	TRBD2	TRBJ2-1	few	CASSPELAGRYNEQFF	TGTGCCAGCAGCCCAGAACTAGCGGGCCGCTACAATGAGCAGTTCTTC
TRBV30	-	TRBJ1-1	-	CAWSSVEAFF	TGTGCCTGGAGTTCAGTTGAAGCTTTCTTT
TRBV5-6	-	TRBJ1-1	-	CASSFSQAEAFF	TGTGCCAGCAGCTTTTCGCAGGCTGAAGCTTTCTTT
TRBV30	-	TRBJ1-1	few	CAGGFTEAFF	TGTGCCGGGGGGTTCACTGAAGCTTTCTTT
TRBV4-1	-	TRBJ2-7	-	CASSQVGRGRYF	TGCGCCAGCAGCCAAGTGGGCAGGGGCCGGTACTTC
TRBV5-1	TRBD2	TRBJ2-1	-	CASSLEKPGLAGVVEQFF	TGCGCCAGCAGCTTGGAGAAACCGGGACTAGCGGGGGTGGTTGAGCAGTTCTTC
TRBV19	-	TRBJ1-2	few	CASSTTPPATF	TGTGCCAGTAGTACGACACCTCCGGCCACCTTC
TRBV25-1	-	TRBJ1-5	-	CASSEGVYSNQPQHF	TGTGCCAGCAGCGAGGGTGTTTATAGCAATCAGCCCCAGCATTTT
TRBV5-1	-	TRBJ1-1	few	CATSLREETEAFF	TGCGCCACCTCGCTCAGGGAGGAGACTGAAGCTTTCTTT
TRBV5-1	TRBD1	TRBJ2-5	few	CASSFGDRTSQETQYF	TGCGCCAGCAGCTTTGGGGACAGGACCTCTCAAGAGACCCAGTACTTC
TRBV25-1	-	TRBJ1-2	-	CASRGQRGYTF	TGTGCCAGCAGGGGGCAAAGAGGCTACACCTTC
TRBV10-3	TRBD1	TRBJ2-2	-	CAINPDRANTGELFF	TGTGCCATCAATCCGGACAGGGCGAACACCGGGGAGCTGTTTTTT
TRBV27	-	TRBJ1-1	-	CASRFTFPGAEAFF	TGTGCCAGCCGCTTTACCTTTCCGGGAGCTGAAGCTTTCTTT
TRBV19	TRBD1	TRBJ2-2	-	CASSHDRGRIGELFF	TGTGCCAGTAGTCACGACAGGGGCCGGATCGGGGAGCTGTTTTTT
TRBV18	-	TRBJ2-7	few	CASSPLDTLSYEQYF	TGTGCCAGCTCACCACTCGACACCTTATCCTACGAGCAGTACTTC
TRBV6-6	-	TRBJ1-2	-	CASSSRTLGGGYTF	TGTGCCAGCAGTTCCCGGACCTTAGGGGGAGGCTACACCTTC
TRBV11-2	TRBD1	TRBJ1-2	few	CASNSGTGEGYTF	TGTGCCAGCAACTCCGGGACAGGGGAAGGCTACACCTTC
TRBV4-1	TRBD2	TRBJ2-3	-	CASSRVAGGRDTQYF	TGCGCCAGCAGCCGAGTAGCGGGAGGGAGAGATACGCAGTATTTT
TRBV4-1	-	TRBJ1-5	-	CASSQNLQGRQPQHF	TGCGCCAGCAGCCAGAATTTGCAGGGCAGGCAGCCCCAGCATTTT
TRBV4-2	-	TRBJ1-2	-	CASSQGGTGYTF	TGTGCCAGCAGCCAAGGCGGCACCGGCTACACCTTC
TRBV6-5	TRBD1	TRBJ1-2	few	CASSDREINYGYTF	TGTGCCAGCAGCGACAGGGAGATTAACTATGGCTACACCTTC
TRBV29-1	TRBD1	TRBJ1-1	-	CSVPGQGLEDTEAFF	TGCAGCGTTCCGGGACAGGGTTTAGAGGACACTGAAGCTTTCTTT
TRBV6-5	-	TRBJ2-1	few	CASSQGLGSEQFF	TGTGCCAGCAGTCAGGGACTTGGGAGTGAGCAGTTCTTC